These T cell receptor beta chains were read from a single sample in a study of vaccination and CD4 T cells after COVID-19. Antigens of these TCRs are unknown. TCRdb re-derived calls from the PCR reads in MiXCR, one entry per CDR3 protein. Of about 9,700 distinct CDR3 sequences in the sample, under 50% were seen once. Sequencing was done on a sample of CD4+ T cells from blood, cultured in vitro. All receptors derive from a human donor in good health. Both conserved end residues are part of each CDR3. A D gene is named only where the DNA matches it firmly. Clone size, where shown, is once, few, many, or a class for clones that have expanded.

-	TRBV6-4	TRBJ1-2	-	TGTGCCAGCAGTGAGACTCCTGGTTCTGGCTACACCTTC	CASSETPGSGYTF
TRBD2	TRBV5-4	TRBJ2-2	-	TGTGCCAGCAGCTTGCCGCCGGGACTAGAGACCGGGGAGCTGTTTTTT	CASSLPPGLETGELFF
-	TRBV6-5	TRBJ1-1	-	TGTGCCAGCAGTTACTCAAGACAGCTGAACACTGAAGCTTTCTTT	CASSYSRQLNTEAFF
TRBD1	TRBV10-1	TRBJ1-1	-	TGCGCCAGCAGTGAGTCTGAGGGGGCCAGGGAAGCTTTCTTT	CASSESEGAREAFF
-	TRBV6-1	TRBJ1-6	few	TGTGCCAGCAGTGAAGCCACACAGGGTACACCCCTCCACTTT	CASSEATQGTPLHF
-	TRBV7-8	TRBJ1-1	-	TGTGCCAGCAGCTTTAAACGGACAAGGGGGAACACTGAAGCTTTCTTT	CASSFKRTRGNTEAFF
-	TRBV6-2/TRBV6-3	TRBJ2-1	-	TGTGCCGGCAGCGACATACTAGGGACATTTAGGGAGCAGTTCTTC	CAGSDILGTFREQFF
-	TRBV20-1	TRBJ1-6	-	TGCAGTGCCGCGGGGGGGGCCATTAATTCACCCCTCCACTTT	CSAAGGAINSPLHF
-	TRBV6-1	TRBJ2-7	-	TGTGCCAGCAGTGTTAGCGGTTTCGAGCAGTACTTC	CASSVSGFEQYF
-	TRBV7-9	TRBJ1-1	-	TGTGCCAGCAGCTTAGCGGCCTTGAACACTGAAGCTTTCTTT	CASSLAALNTEAFF
TRBD1	TRBV20-1	TRBJ2-5	few	TGCAGTGCTAGAGGCAGGGGGCTGGAGACCCAGTACTTC	CSARGRGLETQYF
-	TRBV19	TRBJ2-6	-	TGTGCCAGTAGTACCCGAACGGGGGCTACCTACTCTGGGGCCAACGTCCTGACTTTC	CASSTRTGATYSGANVLTF
TRBD1	TRBV4-1	TRBJ2-3	once	TGCGCCAGCAGCCCTCCGGGACAGGGGACAGATACGCAGTATTTT	CASSPPGQGTDTQYF
-	TRBV4-1	TRBJ2-7	few	TGCGCCAGCAGCCAACCGGCCTCCTACGAGCAGTACTTC	CASSQPASYEQYF
-	TRBV3-1	TRBJ1-2	-	TGTGCCAGCAGCCAAGCCGCAGGGGCGGCTAACTATGGCTACACCTTC	CASSQAAGAANYGYTF
TRBD1	TRBV5-4	TRBJ2-5	-	TGTGCCAGCAGCCGTCGGTTCGACAGGGATGAAGAGACCCAGTACTTC	CASSRRFDRDEETQYF
TRBD2	TRBV6-4	TRBJ2-2	-	TGTGCCAGCAGTGAAATGAGACTAGCGGGAGACATCGGGGAGCTGTTTTTT	CASSEMRLAGDIGELFF
TRBD1	TRBV20-1	TRBJ1-6	-	TGCAGTGCTAGACCTGAGGGGGCGCTTGGAAATTCACCCCTCCACTTT	CSARPEGALGNSPLHF
TRBD2	TRBV14	TRBJ2-1	-	TGTGCCAGCAGCCTATCTGGGTGGGAGGGCGACGATGAGCAGTTCTTC	CASSLSGWEGDDEQFF
TRBD1	TRBV12-3/TRBV12-4	TRBJ1-1	-	TGTGCCAGCACTGCGGACAGGGAGAACACTGAAGCTTTCTTT	CASTADRENTEAFF
-	TRBV24-1	TRBJ1-1	-	TGTGCCACCACTGGAGCGAACACTGAAGCTTTCTTT	CATTGANTEAFF
-	TRBV27	TRBJ2-1	-	TGTGCCAGCAGTTTATCAGGGACAACAGGCAATGAGCAGTTCTTC	CASSLSGTTGNEQFF
TRBD1	TRBV19	TRBJ1-2	-	TGTGCCAGTAGTGTTACCGGGACAGGGGAAAATGGCTACACCTTC	CASSVTGTGENGYTF
TRBD2	TRBV27	TRBJ2-5	few	TGTGCCAGCACCCGGACTAGCGGGGGGTCGGAGACCCAGTACTTC	CASTRTSGGSETQYF
-	TRBV7-9	TRBJ1-6	-	TGTGCCAGCAGCTTTAGCTCCTATAATTCACCCCTCCACTTT	CASSFSSYNSPLHF
TRBD1	TRBV5-1	TRBJ1-6	-	TGCGCCAGCAGCTTTGGACAGGGGAAGAGTTCACCCCTCCACTTT	CASSFGQGKSSPLHF
-	TRBV10-1	TRBJ2-5	few	TGCGCCAGCAGTCCAGGCGTCCGCCGAGAGACCCAGTACTTC	CASSPGVRRETQYF
-	TRBV15	TRBJ2-5	-	TGTGCCACCAGCAGCTGGGGCTTTGGCGGGGCTACTCAAGAGACCCAGTACTTC	CATSSWGFGGATQETQYF
-	TRBV6-1	TRBJ1-2	-	TGTGCCAGCAGTGATAATAGTTCCCTTCTCGGGTATGGCTACACCTTC	CASSDNSSLLGYGYTF
-	TRBV27	TRBJ1-2	-	TGTGCCAGCAGTTTCCCCAGAGGGGTAGTTAACTATGGCTACACCTTC	CASSFPRGVVNYGYTF
-	TRBV27	TRBJ2-3	-	TGTGCCAGCCGTGAGGGGGGAGCCACAGATACGCAGTATTTT	CASREGGATDTQYF
-	TRBV27	TRBJ2-3	-	TGTGCCAGCAGTGAATCAGGACTGGCGCCGGAAGATACGCAGTATTTT	CASSESGLAPEDTQYF
TRBD2	TRBV7-2	TRBJ2-7	few	TGTGCCAGCAGCTTCGGGAGACTAGCAACGCCTGAGCAGTACTTC	CASSFGRLATPEQYF
-	TRBV28	TRBJ1-2	-	TGTGCCAGCAGTCGGTTGCGCTACACCTTC	CASSRLRYTF
-	TRBV7-9	TRBJ1-1	few	TGTGCCAGCAGCCCCCATGGGGCTGAAGCTTTCTTT	CASSPHGAEAFF
TRBD1	TRBV10-3	TRBJ1-2	-	TGTGCCATCAGTACAGGGGTGACTAACTATGGCTACACCTTC	CAISTGVTNYGYTF
TRBD2	TRBV24-1	TRBJ2-5	-	TGTGCCACCAGTGATCCAGCGGGGGGGCGGGAGACCCAGTACTTC	CATSDPAGGRETQYF
TRBD1	TRBV5-6	TRBJ1-1	few	TGTGCCAGCAGCTCAAGTAAACGACAGGGGGTGAACACTGAAGCTTTCTTT	CASSSSKRQGVNTEAFF
TRBD1	TRBV2	TRBJ1-1	-	TGTGCCAGCAGTGAAAACCGGGACAGGGCAGACACTGAAGCTTTCTTT	CASSENRDRADTEAFF
TRBD2	TRBV6-5	TRBJ2-1	few	TGTGCCAGCAGTTACTCGAGGACTAGAGGTGAGCAGTTCTTC	CASSYSRTRGEQFF
-	TRBV7-8	TRBJ2-2	-	TGTGCCAGCAGCTTAGGTCTAGCGTCCAGGGAGCTGTTTTTT	CASSLGLASRELFF
TRBD2	TRBV19	TRBJ2-1	few	TGTGCCAGTAGTAAACTGACTAGCGGGAAGGTGTACAATGAGCAGTTCTTC	CASSKLTSGKVYNEQFF
-	TRBV6-2/TRBV6-3	TRBJ1-1	few	TGTGCCAGCAGTCGCCCCCGGGGGGCCATGAACACTGAAGCTTTCTTT	CASSRPRGAMNTEAFF
TRBD2	TRBV20-1	TRBJ2-2	few	TGCAGTGCTAGAGGGCGGGAGGCCGCCGGGGAGCTGTTTTTT	CSARGREAAGELFF
-	TRBV28	TRBJ2-2	few	TGTGCCAGCAGTTGGAACACCGGGGAGCTGTTTTTT	CASSWNTGELFF
-	TRBV27	TRBJ2-3	few	TGTGCCAGCAGTTCCCCTGGGGGCACAGATACGCAGTATTTT	CASSSPGGTDTQYF
-	TRBV6-2/TRBV6-3	TRBJ1-1	-	TGTGCCAGCAGCCGGGCCAGTGTGATGGGCACTGAAGCTTTCTTT	CASSRASVMGTEAFF
TRBD1	TRBV24-1	TRBJ2-5	medium-sized	TGTGCCACCACCGATCGGGGACAGGCGGGGACCCAGTACTTC	CATTDRGQAGTQYF
-	TRBV6-2/TRBV6-3	TRBJ1-1	-	TGTGCCAGCAGTTACCGAACCGGGACCCCGAACACTGAAGCTTTCTTT	CASSYRTGTPNTEAFF
TRBD2	TRBV6-1	TRBJ2-1	-	TGTGCCAGCAAAGGCTCGGGAGGGGGTATCTATGAGCAGTTCTTC	CASKGSGGGIYEQFF
-	TRBV7-2	TRBJ2-2	few	TGTGCCACCCAGACGGCCGGGGAGCTGTTTTTT	CATQTAGELFF
-	TRBV10-3	TRBJ1-1	-	TGTGCCATCAGTGGGGGAGGAATTGGCACTGAAGCTTTCTTT	CAISGGGIGTEAFF
TRBD2	TRBV15	TRBJ2-1	few	TGTGCCACCAACCCTAGCGGGAGCGCCTACAATGAGCAGTTCTTC	CATNPSGSAYNEQFF